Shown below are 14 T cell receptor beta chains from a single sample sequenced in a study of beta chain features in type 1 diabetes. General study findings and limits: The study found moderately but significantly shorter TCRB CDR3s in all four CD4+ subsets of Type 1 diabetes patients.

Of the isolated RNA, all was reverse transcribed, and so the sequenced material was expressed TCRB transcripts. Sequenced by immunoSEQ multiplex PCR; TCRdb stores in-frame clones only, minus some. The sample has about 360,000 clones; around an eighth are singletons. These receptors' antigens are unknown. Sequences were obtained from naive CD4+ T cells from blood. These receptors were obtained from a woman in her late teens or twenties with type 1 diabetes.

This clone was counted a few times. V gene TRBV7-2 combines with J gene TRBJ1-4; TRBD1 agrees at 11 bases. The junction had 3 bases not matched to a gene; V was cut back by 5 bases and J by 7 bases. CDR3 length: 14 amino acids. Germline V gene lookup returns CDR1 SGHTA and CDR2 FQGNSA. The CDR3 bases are TGTGCCAGCAGCAGGACAGGGGGCTTTGAAAAACTGTTTTTT. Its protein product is CASSRTGGFEKLFF.

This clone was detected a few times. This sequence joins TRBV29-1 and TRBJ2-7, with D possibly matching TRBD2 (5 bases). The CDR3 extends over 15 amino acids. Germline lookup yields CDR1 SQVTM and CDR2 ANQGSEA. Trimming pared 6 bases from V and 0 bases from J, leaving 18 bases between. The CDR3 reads CSVPKPGSNSYEQYF. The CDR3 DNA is TGCAGCGTCCCCAAACCGGGGTCGAACTCCTACGAGCAGTACTTC.

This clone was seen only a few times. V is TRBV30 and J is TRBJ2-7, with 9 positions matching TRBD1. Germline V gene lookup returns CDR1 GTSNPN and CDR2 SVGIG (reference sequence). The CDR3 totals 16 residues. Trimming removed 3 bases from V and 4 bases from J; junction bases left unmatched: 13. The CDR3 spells CAWSGTLGTGKYEQYF. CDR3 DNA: TGTGCCTGGAGCGGAACGCTGGGGACAGGGAAATACGAGCAGTACTTC.

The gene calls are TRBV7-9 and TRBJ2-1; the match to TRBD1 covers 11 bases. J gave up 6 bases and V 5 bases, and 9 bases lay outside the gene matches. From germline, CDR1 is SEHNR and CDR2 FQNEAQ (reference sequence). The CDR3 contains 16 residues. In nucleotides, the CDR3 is TGTGCCAGCAGCCAGCCAGGACAGGGGGCCGGCAATGAGCAGTTCTTC. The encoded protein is CASSQPGQGAGNEQFF. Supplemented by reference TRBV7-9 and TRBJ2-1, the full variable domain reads DTGVSQNPRHKITKRGQNVTFRCDPISEHNRLYWYRQTLGQGPEFLTYFQNEAQLEKSRLLSDRFSAERPKGSFSTLEIQRTEQGDSAMYLCASSQPGQGAGNEQFFGPGTRLTVL.

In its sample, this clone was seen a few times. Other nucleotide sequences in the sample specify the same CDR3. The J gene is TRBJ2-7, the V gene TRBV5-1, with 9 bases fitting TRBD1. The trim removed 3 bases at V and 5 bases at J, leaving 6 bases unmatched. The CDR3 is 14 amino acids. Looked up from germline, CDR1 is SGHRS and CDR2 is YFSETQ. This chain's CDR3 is CASSWGQGTHEQYF. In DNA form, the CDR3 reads TGCGCCAGCAGCTGGGGACAGGGAACCCACGAGCAGTACTTC.

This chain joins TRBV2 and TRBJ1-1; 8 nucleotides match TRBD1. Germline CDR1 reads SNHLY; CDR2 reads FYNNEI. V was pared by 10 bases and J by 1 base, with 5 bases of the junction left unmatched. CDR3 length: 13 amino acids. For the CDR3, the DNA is TGTGCCACCTCCGGACAGGGGAACACTGAAGCTTTCTTT. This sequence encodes CATSGQGNTEAFF. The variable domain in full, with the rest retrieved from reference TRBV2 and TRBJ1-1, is EPEVTQTPSHQVTQMGQEVILRCVPISNHLYFYWYRQILGQKVEFLVSFYNNEISEKSEIFDDQFSVERPDGSNFTLKIRSTKLEDSAMYFCATSGQGNTEAFFGQGTRLTVV.

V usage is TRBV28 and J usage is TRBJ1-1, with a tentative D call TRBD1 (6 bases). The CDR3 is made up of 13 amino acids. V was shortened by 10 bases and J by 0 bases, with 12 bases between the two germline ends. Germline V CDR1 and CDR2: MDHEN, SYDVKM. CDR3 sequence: CATLDRMNTEAFF. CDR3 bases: TGTGCCACTCTAGACAGGATGAACACTGAAGCTTTCTTT.

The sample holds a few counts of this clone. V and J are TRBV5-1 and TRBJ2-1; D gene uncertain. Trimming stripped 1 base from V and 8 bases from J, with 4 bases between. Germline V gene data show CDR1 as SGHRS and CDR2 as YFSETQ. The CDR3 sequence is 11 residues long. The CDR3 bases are TGCGCCAGCAGCTTGCAGGATGAGCAGTTCTTC. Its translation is CASSLQDEQFF.

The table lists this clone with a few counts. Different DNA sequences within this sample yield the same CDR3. DNA for the CDR3: TGTGCCAGCTCACCAAACCGGGACAGCTACGAGCAGTACTTC. Amino acid sequence: CASSPNRDSYEQYF. The genes are TRBV18 and TRBJ2-7; 7 bases map to TRBD1. The CDR3 totals 14 residues. The germline gives CDR1 KGHSH, CDR2 LQKENI. Trimming cost V 2 bases and J 3 bases; bases outside gene matches: 4.

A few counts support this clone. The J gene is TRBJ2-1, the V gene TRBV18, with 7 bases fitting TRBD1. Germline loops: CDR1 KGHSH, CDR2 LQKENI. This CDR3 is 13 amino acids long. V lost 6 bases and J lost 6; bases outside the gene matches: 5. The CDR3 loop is CASSTAGGNEQFF. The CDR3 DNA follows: TGTGCCAGCTCCACCGCAGGGGGCAATGAGCAGTTCTTC.

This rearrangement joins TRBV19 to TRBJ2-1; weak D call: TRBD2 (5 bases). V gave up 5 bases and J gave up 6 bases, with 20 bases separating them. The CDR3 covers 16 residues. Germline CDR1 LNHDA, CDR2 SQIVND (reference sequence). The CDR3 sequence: CASSRRGQKTTNEQFF. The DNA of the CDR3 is TGTGCCAGTAGTCGACGAGGGCAGAAGACCACCAATGAGCAGTTCTTC.

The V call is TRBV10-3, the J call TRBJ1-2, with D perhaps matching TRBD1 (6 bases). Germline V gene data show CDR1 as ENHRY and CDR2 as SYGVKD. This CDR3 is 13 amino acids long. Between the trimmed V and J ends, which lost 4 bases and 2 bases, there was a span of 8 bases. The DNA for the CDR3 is TGTGCCATCAGTGGACAGGCGAACTATGGCTACACCTTC. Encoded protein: CAISGQANYGYTF.

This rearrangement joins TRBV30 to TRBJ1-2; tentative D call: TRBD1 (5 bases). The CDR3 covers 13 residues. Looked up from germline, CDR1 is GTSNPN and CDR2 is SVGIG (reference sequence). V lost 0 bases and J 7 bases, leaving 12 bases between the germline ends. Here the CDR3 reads CAWSVTGQGGYTF. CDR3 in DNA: TGTGCCTGGAGTGTAACAGGCCAGGGTGGCTACACCTTC.

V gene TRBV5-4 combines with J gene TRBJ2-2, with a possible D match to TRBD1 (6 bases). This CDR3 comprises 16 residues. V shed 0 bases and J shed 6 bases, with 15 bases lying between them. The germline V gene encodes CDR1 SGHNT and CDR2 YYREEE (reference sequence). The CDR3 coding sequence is TGTGCCAGCAGCTTGGGCCAAAGGGGGAAGGCCGGGGAGCTGTTTTTT. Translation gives CASSLGQRGKAGELFF.